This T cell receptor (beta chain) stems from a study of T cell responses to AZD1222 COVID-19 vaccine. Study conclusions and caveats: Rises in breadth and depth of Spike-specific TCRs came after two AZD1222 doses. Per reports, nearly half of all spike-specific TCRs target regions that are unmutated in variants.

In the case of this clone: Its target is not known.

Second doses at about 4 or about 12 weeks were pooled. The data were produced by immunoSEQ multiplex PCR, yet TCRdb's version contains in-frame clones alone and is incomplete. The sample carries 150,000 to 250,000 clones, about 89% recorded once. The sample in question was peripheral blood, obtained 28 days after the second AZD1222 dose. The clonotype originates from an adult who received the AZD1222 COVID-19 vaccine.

The chain's CDR3 is CASSPRGAGRNSPLHF. CDR3 nucleotides: TGTGCCAGCAGTCCCCGAGGGGCAGGTCGAAATTCACCCCTCCACTTT. The chain couples TRBV28 to TRBJ1-6; D is possibly TRBD1 (5 bases). Germline CDR1 reads MDHEN; CDR2 reads SYDVKM. Deletions cut 5 bases from V and 7 bases from J, with 18 bases between. The CDR3 sequence is 16 residues long.